This T cell receptor (beta chain) was sequenced for a study of blood T cells in healthy people across ages (dated by TCRdb to between 2015 and 2016). For context, the study as a whole: In model experiments, template switching captured roughly one uniquely barcoded TCR beta cDNA molecule for every two T cells. To avoid experimental bias, donors of different ages were spread randomly across the sequencing lanes. For two donors (one aged 18 to 30 and one aged 80 or older), the study analyzed two additional independent replicas of 1 million unique cDNA reads from the same blood draw. Four age groups were formed from the donors: young (average around 15 years), middle-aged (approximately 42), aged (about 62) and long-lived (less than 85). Age-related changes in TCR beta repertoire diversity were measured in the study by deep sequencing normalized with unique cDNA molecular identifiers.

Overall study outcomes, separate from this receptor: Compared with the aged group, the long-lived group had more naive CD4+ T cells, fewer expanded clones and increased TCR diversity, a pattern suggesting age selection. The percentage of naive T cells measured by flow cytometry correlated strongly with observed TCR beta diversity. Observed TCR beta diversity per million T cells fell roughly linearly with age, and a significant reduction was already apparent by age around 40. Because donor CMV infection status was unknown, age-related changes in expanded clonotypes were potentially confounded. Because profiling used bulk unsorted PBMCs, naive and antigen-experienced compartments could not be compared conclusively. Estimates of total diversity from one million sequenced T cells were regarded as lower bounds and underestimates.

This clonotype was observed at least ten times. Its cognate antigen has yet to be identified. The input lacks base qualities; no much larger clone sits a single base away. For CDR1 and CDR2, the germline V gene (reference sequence) lists LNHNV and YYDKDF. Including cysteine and phenylalanine, the CDR3 has 14 amino acids. The CDR3 DNA has 42 bases and is translated from base 1. V is cut back by 0 bases and J by 2 bases, with 1 base in the junction unmatched. Library creation used 5' RACE. TCRdb shows the sequencer as Illumina HiSeq 2500. A second PCR of roughly 6 to 12 cycles was run with a J-beta primer mix and a sample-barcoded 5' primer. A template-switch 5' adaptor carrying 12 random nucleotides introduced a unique molecular identifier onto each TCR beta cDNA molecule. Each sample yielded at least 2.5 million CDR3-containing paired-end reads. All of the RNA was converted into first-strand cDNA using the Mint cDNA synthesis kit, with a TRBC-specific oligonucleotide serving as the primer. Following uracil-DNA glycosylase treatment, all cDNA underwent a first 18-cycle PCR with the universal primers M1SS and BC2_uni_R. The published analysis was carried out like this. For normalization, 1 million high-quality reads were randomly selected from each sample, with every read carrying a distinct molecular identifier. Instead of being binned into consensus sequences, reads that shared molecular identifiers were thrown out. CDR3 identification, clonotype clustering and error correction used MiTCR with a Q25 quality threshold and the strictest error-elimination algorithm. A nonparametric unseen species model with Euler transformation was used to estimate lower-bound total TCR beta diversity. In TCRdb, the public reads were trimmed at Q25 with fastp and aligned with MiXCR, with productive beta chains retained. Rows matching on CDR3 protein sequence are summarized as one entry with the most common DNA and genes. The V and J calls were determined by TCRdb, not by the authors. For this sample the table gives about 730,000 distinct CDR3 sequences, of which more than 40% were detected only once. Of the sample, more than 20% falls within the top ten clones.

Donors were 39 systemically healthy Caucasian individuals from Russia aged roughly 6 to 95 years. Each donor gave 8.5 to 10 milliliters of peripheral blood, collected into EDTA-treated Vacutainer tubes. Ficoll-Paque density-gradient centrifugation was used to isolate PBMCs, with at least 6.5 million per sample. Trizol reagent was used to extract total RNA from PBMCs, with at least 6 micrograms per sample. Naive CD45RAhigh/CD27high T cell percentages were measured by flow cytometry on a PBMC aliquot from every donor. Sequenced material: blood. The rearranged segments are TRBV15 and TRBJ2-7, with 7 middle bases fitting TRBD1. This clonotype was sampled from a woman in her sixties in good health. The CDR3 here reads CATSRDQGAYEQYF. The DNA reads TGTGCCACCAGCAGAGATCAGGGGGCCTACGAGCAGTACTTC. Outside the CDR3, residues come from the reference TRBV15 and TRBJ2-7 proteins, so the full variable domain is: DAMVIQNPRYQVTQFGKPVTLSCSQTLNHNVMYWYQQKSSQAPKLLFHYYDKDFNNEADTPDNFQSRRPNTSFCFLDIRSPGLGDTAMYLCATSRDQGAYEQYFGPGTRLTVT.